These 20 T cell receptor beta chains were all obtained from the same sample, sequenced in a study of CD8+CD57+ T cells in acquired aplastic anemia. The patients chosen for sequencing had shown expansion of CD8+CD57+ cells (detected by flow cytometry). It was genomic DNA that served as the template for profiling TCR beta VDJ and CDR3. TCRdb processed the reads anew with MiXCR; each CDR3 protein has one entry. The sample contains roughly 180,000 distinct CDR3 sequences, roughly 65% of which appear only once. Sample: sorted CD4+, CD8+, or CD8+CD57+ T cells (not recorded which) from PBMCs. These receptors all come from a human donor with aplastic anemia.

The rearrangement links TRBV25-1 to TRBJ2-1, with D perhaps TRBD1 (6 bases). The V and J ends lost 7 bases and 3 bases respectively, with 10 bases between them. The germline gives CDR1 MGHDK, CDR2 SYGVNS. CDR3 length equals 13 residues. The DNA of the CDR3 is TGTGCCAGCAAAGGACAGATCTACAATGAGCAGTTCTTC. It yields the protein CASKGQIYNEQFF.

This chain joins TRBV7-6 and TRBJ2-3, with D unresolved. CDR1 is SGHVS, CDR2 FNYEAQ, per germline. This CDR3 comprises 13 residues. Between the trimmed V and J ends, which lost 5 bases and 2 bases, there was a span of 8 bases. CDR3 bases: TGTGCCAGCAGCCCTAGAATCACAGATACGCAGTATTTT. Its protein product is CASSPRITDTQYF. The full variable domain, in which reference TRBV7-6 and TRBJ2-3 provide the parts outside the CDR3, is GAGVSQSPRYKVTKRGQDVALRCDPISGHVSLYWYRQALGQGPEFLTYFNYEAQQDKSGLPNDRFSAERPEGSISTLTIQRTEQRDSAMYRCASSPRITDTQYFGPGTRLTVL.

The sample holds a few counts of this clonotype. The rearrangement links TRBV24-1 to TRBJ2-1; the D gene is possibly TRBD1 (6 bases). The ends were cut back, 5 bases at V and 4 bases at J, with 17 bases in the middle. In germline, CDR1 is KGHDR, CDR2 SFDVKD. The CDR3 has 16 amino acids. In nucleotides, the CDR3 is TGTGCCACCAGTGGCATACAGGGAAATGGTTACAATGAGCAGTTCTTC. Residues: CATSGIQGNGYNEQFF.

The chain recombines TRBV10-2 with TRBJ1-1; TRBD1 is a possible D gene (6 bases). V was pared by 4 bases and J by 4 bases, with 10 bases between. CDR3 length: 13 amino acids. Looked up from germline, CDR1 is WSHSY and CDR2 is SAAADI. CDR3 in DNA: TGCGCCAGCAGTGTAAAGGGGGGCACTGAAGCTTTCTTT. It translates to CASSVKGGTEAFF.

On this clonotype: A much larger clone lies one base from this, so it may be a read error. This chain's CDR3 is CASSLDRRANPGENEQFF. CDR3 DNA sequence: TGTGCCAGCAGCTTAGATCGTAGGGCTAACCCTGGGGAAAATGAGCAGTTCTTC. The V call is TRBV7-3, the J call TRBJ2-1; the D is unclear. There are 18 residues in the CDR3. V lost 2 bases, J lost 7 bases, and 24 bases lay in between. The germline gives CDR1 SGHTA, CDR2 FQGTGA.

This chain joins TRBV7-3 and TRBJ2-7; possible D gene TRBD2, 6 bases. V lost 6 bases to trimming and J lost 3 bases, with 21 bases between them. Germline lookup yields CDR1 SGHTA and CDR2 FQGTGA. The CDR3 is 16 residues long. CDR3 region: CASSPRRREIYYEQYF. The CDR3 DNA follows: TGTGCCAGCAGTCCCCGGAGGAGGGAGATCTACTACGAGCAGTACTTC.

The chain joins TRBV25-1 to TRBJ2-1; D is unclear. CDR1 and CDR2 (germline): MGHDK, SYGVNS. CDR3 length: 12 amino acids. The V gene lost 0 bases and the J gene lost 8 bases, with 5 bases spanning the gap. Written as DNA, the CDR3 is TGTGCCAGCAGTGAATATTATTATGAGCAGTTCTTC. This translates into CASSEYYYEQFF.

The chain employs TRBV7-9 and TRBJ1-5; D gene uncertain. V was clipped by 0 bases and J by 6 bases, with 12 bases between them. Germline V gene lookup returns CDR1 SEHNR and CDR2 FQNEAQ (reference sequence). The CDR3 is made up of 15 amino acids. The CDR3 reads CASSLALPFSQPQHF. CDR3 sequence (DNA): TGTGCCAGCAGCTTAGCGCTGCCCTTCAGTCAGCCCCAGCATTTT.

The chain is built from TRBV15 and TRBJ1-5, with D possibly matching TRBD1 (6 bases). Trimming removed 1 base at V and 4 bases at J, with 17 bases between. This CDR3 has 17 residues. The V gene's germline CDR1 is LNHNV and CDR2 YYDKDF (reference sequence). The CDR3 protein is CATSRVRERGLNQPQHF. The DNA for the CDR3 is TGTGCCACCAGCAGAGTAAGGGAAAGGGGGTTAAATCAGCCCCAGCATTTT.

This clonotype appeared many times. V is TRBV15 and J is TRBJ2-7; D is tentatively TRBD1 or TRBD2 (5 bases each). The CDR3 is made up of 15 amino acids. Trimming stripped 1 base from V and 1 base from J, with 11 bases between. Germline V gene data show CDR1 as LNHNV and CDR2 as YYDKDF (reference sequence). CDR3 DNA: TGTGCCACCAGCAGAGCTCGGGACCGATCCTACGAGCAGTACTTC. It yields the protein CATSRARDRSYEQYF.

The rearrangement joins TRBV7-3 to TRBJ2-1; TRBD1 agrees at 8 bases. Trimming took 4 bases from V and 9 from J; bases not matched to a gene: 11. CDR1 is SGHTA and CDR2 is FQGTGA in the germline V gene. This CDR3 is built from 15 residues. The CDR3 nucleotides read TGTGCCAGCAGCTCCCAGACAGGGGTACGGGGTGAGCAGTTCTTC. Translating it yields CASSSQTGVRGEQFF.

This clonotype came up many times. The V and J genes are TRBV9 and TRBJ1-6, with TRBD1 matching over 8 bases. There are 16 residues in the CDR3. V trimming: 0 bases; J trimming: 3 bases; junction bases outside the gene matches: 2. Germline values: CDR1 SGDLS, CDR2 YYNGEE. The CDR3 sequence: CASSVGGQVYNSPLHF. The CDR3 region has the DNA TGTGCCAGCAGCGTAGGGGGACAGGTCTATAATTCACCCCTCCACTTT.

The chain couples TRBV20-1 to TRBJ2-5, with 14 nucleotides matching TRBD2. CDR1 and CDR2 from the germline V gene are DFQATT and SNEGSKA (reference sequence). CDR3 length: 15 residues. With 0 bases clipped from V and 5 bases from J, the junction kept 2 bases outside the gene matches. CDR3 DNA sequence: TGCAGTGCTAGAGAGAGGACTAGCGGGGGGGAGACCCAGTACTTC. Protein: CSARERTSGGETQYF.

This clonotype has a single count. The junction does not match germline at one end; this may be a read error. The chain is built from TRBV19 and TRBJ1-1; D not resolved. In germline, CDR1 is LNHDA, CDR2 SQIVND (reference sequence). This CDR3 region has 17 residues. CDR3 DNA sequence: TGCGCCAGTAGTATAACCCGAAGGGCGGTACTGAACACTGAAGCTTTCTTT. It is translated as CASSITRRAVLNTEAFF.

The chain recombines TRBV5-1 with TRBJ2-7, with 8 positions matching TRBD2. The CDR3 totals 15 residues. Trimming took 0 bases from V and 7 from J; bases not matched to a gene: 9. Germline V CDR1 and CDR2: SGHRS, YFSETQ. CDR3 sequence reads: CASSLEEGSGTEQYF. The CDR3 DNA reads as TGCGCCAGCAGCTTGGAAGAGGGTAGCGGGACGGAGCAGTACTTC.

This rearrangement joins TRBV5-1 to TRBJ1-2; D is possibly TRBD1 (6 bases). Trimming removed 4 bases from V and 6 bases from J, with 13 bases in between. Germline V gene data show CDR1 as SGHRS and CDR2 as YFSETQ. The CDR3 has 13 amino acids. CDR3 sequence: CASSPRGQNGYTF. The CDR3, as DNA: TGCGCCAGCAGCCCAAGAGGACAGAATGGCTACACCTTC.

J is TRBJ1-2 and V is TRBV5-1; D unclear. CDR1 and CDR2 (germline): SGHRS, YFSETQ. Deletions cut 5 bases from V and 3 bases from J, with 14 bases between. The CDR3 is 14 residues long. The CDR3 sequence: CASRSTDGDYGYTF. CDR3 DNA sequence: TGCGCCAGCAGATCGACGGACGGGGACTATGGCTACACCTTC.

This clonotype was counted only a few times. V usage is TRBV7-3 and J usage is TRBJ2-3; TRBD2 agrees at 10 bases. The CDR3 consists of 15 residues. J was trimmed by 4 bases and V by 4 bases; bases with no gene match: 5. Looked up from germline, CDR1 is SGHTA and CDR2 is FQGTGA. CDR3 nucleotides: TGTGCCAGCAGCTACAGCGGGGGGGTCGCAGATACGCAGTATTTT. It yields the protein CASSYSGGVADTQYF.

The V gene is TRBV11-2, the J gene TRBJ2-3, with 13 bases lining up with TRBD2. The V gene's germline CDR1 is SGHAT and CDR2 FQNNGV. The CDR3 is 18 residues long. Trimming took 1 base from V and 5 from J; bases not matched to a gene: 9. This CDR3 reads CASSLGQLAGGVVDTQYF. The CDR3 DNA sequence: TGTGCCAGCAGCTTAGGGCAACTAGCGGGAGGGGTTGTAGATACGCAGTATTTT.

The chain combines TRBV15 with TRBJ2-7, with D unresolved. V lost 0 bases and J 4 bases, leaving 4 bases between the germline ends. This CDR3 spans 12 amino acids. Germline values: CDR1 LNHNV, CDR2 YYDKDF (reference sequence). CDR3 in amino acids: CATSRDAYEQYF. CDR3 in DNA: TGTGCCACCAGCAGAGACGCTTACGAGCAGTACTTC.